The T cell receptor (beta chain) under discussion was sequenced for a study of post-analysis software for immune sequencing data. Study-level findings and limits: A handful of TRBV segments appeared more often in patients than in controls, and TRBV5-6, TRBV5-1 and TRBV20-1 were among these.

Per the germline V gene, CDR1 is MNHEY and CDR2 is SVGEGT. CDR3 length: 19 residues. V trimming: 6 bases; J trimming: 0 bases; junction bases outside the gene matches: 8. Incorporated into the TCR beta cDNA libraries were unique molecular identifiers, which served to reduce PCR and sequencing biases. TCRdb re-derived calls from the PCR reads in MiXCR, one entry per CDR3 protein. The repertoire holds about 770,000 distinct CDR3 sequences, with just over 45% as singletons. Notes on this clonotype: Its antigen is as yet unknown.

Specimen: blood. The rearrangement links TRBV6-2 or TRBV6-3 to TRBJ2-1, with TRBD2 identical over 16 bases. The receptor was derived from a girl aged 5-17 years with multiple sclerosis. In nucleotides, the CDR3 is TGTGCCAGCAGCCCTACCGGGACTAGCGGGGGGGGCTCCTACAATGAGCAGTTCTTC. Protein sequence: CASSPTGTSGGGSYNEQFF.